This TCR beta chain emerged from a study of cytomegalovirus exposure and HLA in healthy donors. PCR used 60 Vbeta primers and 13 Jbeta primers. Produced via immunoSEQ multiplex PCR; TCRdb's table is partial and in-frame only. Of approximately 220,000 clones in the sample, about three quarters were seen once. The V and J ends lost 9 bases and 1 base, in that order; junction bases with no gene match: 8. CDR3 length: 15 residues. Germline V gene sequence: CDR1 SNHLY, CDR2 FYNNEI. The sequenced material came from PBMCs. The V call is TRBV2, the J call TRBJ2-2; 7 bases fit TRBD1. The TCR originated in a male donor in good health and CMV-seronegative. The CDR3: CASSRDSLNTGELFF. As DNA, the CDR3 is TGTGCCAGTTCTCGGGACAGTTTGAACACCGGGGAGCTGTTTTTT. The variable domain in full, completed from reference TRBV2 and TRBJ2-2, reads EPEVTQTPSHQVTQMGQEVILRCVPISNHLYFYWYRQILGQKVEFLVSFYNNEISEKSEIFDDQFSVERPDGSNFTLKIRSTKLEDSAMYFCASSRDSLNTGELFFGEGSRLTVL.